These T cell receptor beta chains were read from a single sample in a study of T cell changes during pregnancy in multiple sclerosis. Produced via immunoSEQ multiplex PCR; TCRdb's table is partial and in-frame only. Of about 81,000 clones in the sample, 94% were seen once. The sample consisted of peripheral blood, taken in the third trimester of pregnancy. Receptors originate from a female donor with multiple sclerosis, enrolled in a pregnancy study. The CDR3 runs from the conserved cysteine through the conserved F or W. A D gene is named only where the DNA matches it firmly. Only some rows state a clone size, as once, few, many or a class for expanded clones.

abundance	d_gene	v_gene	j_gene	CDR3nt	CDR3aa
NA	NA	TRBV11-2	TRBJ2-5	TGTGCCAGCAGCTTAGATCCAGGGTCTGAGACCCAGTACTTC	CASSLDPGSETQYF
NA	NA	TRBV2	TRBJ1-1	TGTGCCAGCAGTGTAAAGGGAGCAGCTTTCTTT	CASSVKGAAFF
NA	TRBD1	TRBV7-8	TRBJ1-6	TGTGCCAGCAGCTTAGGCAGGGGGCGCGTATCGTCCTATAATTCACCCCTCCACTTT	CASSLGRGRVSSYNSPLHF
NA	TRBD2	TRBV19	TRBJ2-3	TGTGCCAGTAGTGCACGAAGCGGGGCGCCTAGCACAGATACGCAGTATTTT	CASSARSGAPSTDTQYF
NA	NA	TRBV7-8	TRBJ1-2	TGTGCCAGCAGCCGGACGAGGGACCAGCAGGGGTTCCATGGCTACACCTTC	CASSRTRDQQGFHGYTF
NA	NA	TRBV6-1	TRBJ1-1	TGTGCCACATACAGGTTAAACACTGAAGCTTTCTTT	CATYRLNTEAFF
NA	NA	TRBV2	TRBJ1-4	TGTGCCAGCAGTGAAGGGGGGGGTCGAGGGGAAAAACTGTTTTTT	CASSEGGGRGEKLFF
NA	TRBD1	TRBV7-8	TRBJ1-1	TGTGCCAGCAGCTTAGAGACAGGGGACACTGAAGCTTTCTTT	CASSLETGDTEAFF
NA	NA	TRBV5-6	TRBJ1-1	TGTGCCAGCAGCTCGCCCAGCATACAGGGTACGAACACTGAAGCTTTCTTT	CASSSPSIQGTNTEAFF
NA	TRBD2	TRBV5-1	TRBJ2-3	TGCGCCAGCAGCTCCTCGGGACTAGCTGCAGATACGCAGTATTTT	CASSSSGLAADTQYF
NA	NA	TRBV5-5	TRBJ2-3	TGTGCCAGCAGCTTGGTTCTGGGGCCGGGAGATACGCAGTATTTT	CASSLVLGPGDTQYF
once	NA	TRBV19	TRBJ1-2	TGTGCCAGTAGTCTCGGGAGCGGGGGGTTCTATGGCTACACCTTC	CASSLGSGGFYGYTF
NA	TRBD2	TRBV7-3	TRBJ2-1	TGTGCCAGCAGCCAACCGGGACTAGCGGGGGGTAGCTCCTACAATGAGCAGTTCTTC	CASSQPGLAGGSSYNEQFF
NA	TRBD1	TRBV5-6	TRBJ2-1	TGTGCCAGCAGCTTGGCCCAATCACAGGGGGATGAGCAGTTCTTC	CASSLAQSQGDEQFF
NA	TRBD1	TRBV6-5	TRBJ1-2	TGTGCCAGCAACCCTGGGACAGGGATGTATGGCTACACCTTC	CASNPGTGMYGYTF
NA	TRBD1	TRBV6-1	TRBJ2-7	TGTGCCAGCAGTGGAGGGACAGGAGGGTACGAGCAGTACTTC	CASSGGTGGYEQYF
NA	TRBD1	TRBV19	TRBJ2-7	TGTGCCAGTAGGGACAGGGGGTCTGAGGAGCAGTACTTC	CASRDRGSEEQYF
NA	TRBD1	TRBV2	TRBJ2-3	TGTGCCAGCAGTAACGCCCAGGGGGCGGATACGCAGTATTTT	CASSNAQGADTQYF
NA	NA	TRBV6-1	TRBJ2-3	TGTGCCAGCAGTGAATTCGACAGGGAGGCAGATACGCAGTATTTT	CASSEFDREADTQYF
once	NA	TRBV9	TRBJ1-1	TGTGCCAGCAGCGCCAATGAGGGCGCCATGAACACTGAAGCTTTCTTT	CASSANEGAMNTEAFF
NA	NA	TRBV6-5	TRBJ2-7	TGTGCCAGCAGTTGGGACCCCCGGGGGGAGCAGTACTTC	CASSWDPRGEQYF
NA	TRBD1	TRBV7-9	TRBJ2-7	TGTGCCAGCAGCTCCTCCGGGACAGGGGGTGACGAGCAGTACTTC	CASSSSGTGGDEQYF
once	NA	TRBV9	TRBJ2-7	TGTGCCAGCAGCGTAGAAGCGACTACCGACTACGAGCAGTACTTC	CASSVEATTDYEQYF
NA	NA	TRBV19	TRBJ2-5	TGTGCCAGTAGTATTAGAGACAACCAAGAGACCCAGTACTTC	CASSIRDNQETQYF
NA	TRBD2	TRBV5-4	TRBJ2-1	TGTGCCAGCAGCTTGAACGGGGGGGCCTACAATGAGCAGTTCTTC	CASSLNGGAYNEQFF
NA	NA	TRBV9	TRBJ2-1	TGTGCCAGCACCCATTACCCCGCCAGTCAGAATGAGCAGTTCTTC	CASTHYPASQNEQFF
NA	NA	TRBV5-1	TRBJ2-7	TGCGCCAGCAGCTTGGGGTGGGGGGAGACGAGCTCCTACGAGCAGTACTTC	CASSLGWGETSSYEQYF
NA	NA	TRBV7-8	TRBJ2-3	TGTGCCAGCAGGAGAGGAACAGATACGCAGTATTTT	CASRRGTDTQYF
NA	TRBD1	TRBV7-8	TRBJ2-7	TGTGCCAGCAGCTTCAAACGCGGGACAGGTGACTCCTACGAGCAGTACTTC	CASSFKRGTGDSYEQYF
NA	NA	TRBV19	TRBJ2-2	TGTGCCAGTAGTTCGACAGTGAACACCGGGGAGCTGTTTTTT	CASSSTVNTGELFF
NA	TRBD2	TRBV11-2	TRBJ2-5	TGTGCCAGCAGCTTTCCCACTAGCGGGGGGGTTAAAGAGACCCAGTACTTC	CASSFPTSGGVKETQYF
NA	TRBD2	TRBV5-4	TRBJ2-3	TGTGCCAGCAGCTTGGACGGGGGGGGCACAGATACGCAGTATTTT	CASSLDGGGTDTQYF
NA	TRBD1	TRBV28	TRBJ1-1	TGTGCCAGCAGTTTATCTTTAGGGACAGGGGGTGAGGACACTGAAGCTTTCTTT	CASSLSLGTGGEDTEAFF
NA	NA	TRBV29-1	TRBJ1-2	TGCAGCGTCACAGGGACCTCAGCCCTCTATGGCTACACCTTC	CSVTGTSALYGYTF
NA	TRBD1	TRBV13	TRBJ2-7	TGTGCCAGCAGCTTCGGGACAGGGTCCTACGAGCAGTACTTC	CASSFGTGSYEQYF
NA	NA	TRBV5-6	TRBJ1-1	TGTGCCAGCAGCTTCCAGATCCTAGTGAACACTGAAGCTTTCTTT	CASSFQILVNTEAFF
NA	TRBD2	TRBV7-9	TRBJ2-1	TGTGCCAGCAGCTTTTTGGGCCTAGCGGGGAAAAATGAGCAGTTCTTC	CASSFLGLAGKNEQFF
NA	NA	TRBV5-5	TRBJ1-5	TGTGCCAGCAGCTTGCTTGCGGGTGGGGAGCCCCAGCATTTT	CASSLLAGGEPQHF
NA	TRBD1	TRBV6-5	TRBJ1-6	TGTGCCAGCAGTTCCCCGGACAGGGGAGATTCACCCCTCCACTTT	CASSSPDRGDSPLHF
NA	NA	TRBV18	TRBJ1-2	TGTGCCAGCTCACCCGATAGCCGCGGTCCCGCGGGAGGCTACACCTTC	CASSPDSRGPAGGYTF
NA	TRBD1	TRBV4-1	TRBJ1-1	TGCGCCAGCAGCCCAGGGGACAGGGGGCTTGAAGCTTTCTTT	CASSPGDRGLEAFF
NA	TRBD1	TRBV13	TRBJ2-1	TGTGCCAGCAGCTCACTCATACCGGGACAGGGTGAGGATGAGCAGTTCTTC	CASSSLIPGQGEDEQFF
NA	NA	TRBV6-5	TRBJ1-1	TGTGCCAGCAGTTCCCTCATGGAGTCTCTGACCACTGAAGCTTTCTTT	CASSSLMESLTTEAFF
NA	TRBD1	TRBV2	TRBJ2-1	TGTGCCAGCAGAGTTACAGGGGGCGCGGTAAATGAGCAGTTCTTC	CASRVTGGAVNEQFF
once	NA	TRBV7-9	TRBJ1-2	TGTGCCAGCAGCGCAGGATCTAACTATGGCTACACCTTC	CASSAGSNYGYTF
NA	NA	TRBV29-1	TRBJ1-1	TGCAGCGTTCTCAGGGGCTACATGGGGGACACTGAAGCTTTCTTT	CSVLRGYMGDTEAFF
NA	TRBD1	TRBV6-5	TRBJ2-7	TGTGCCAGCAGTTACTCCCAGGGGGCCCCTTACGAGCAGTACTTC	CASSYSQGAPYEQYF
NA	TRBD2	TRBV9	TRBJ2-1	TGTGCCAGCAGCAGGAGGGGGGGACTAGCGGGCCAGAGCTCCTACAATGAGCAGTTCTTC	CASSRRGGLAGQSSYNEQFF
NA	TRBD1	TRBV7-9	TRBJ1-3	TGTGCCAGCAGCCCGACAGGGGGTTTCGGAAACACCATATATTTT	CASSPTGGFGNTIYF
NA	NA	TRBV27	TRBJ1-2	TGTGCCAGCAGTTCGCGGGCAGGAGCTAACTATGGCTACACCTTC	CASSSRAGANYGYTF
once	TRBD1	TRBV7-6	TRBJ1-5	TGTGCCAGCAGCTTAGTAGGGGGCGGTCAGCCCCAGCATTTT	CASSLVGGGQPQHF
NA	NA	TRBV27	TRBJ2-2	TGTGCCAGCAGTTTATCATACGGGGGCACCGGGGAGCTGTTTTTT	CASSLSYGGTGELFF
NA	NA	TRBV2	TRBJ1-1	TGTGCCAGCAGTGCTGAGGGTTTTCCTGAAGCTTTCTTT	CASSAEGFPEAFF
NA	NA	TRBV4-2	TRBJ2-7	TGTGCCAGCAGCCAAGCTCAGAACGAGCAGTACTTC	CASSQAQNEQYF
NA	TRBD1	TRBV27	TRBJ2-1	TGTGCCAGCAGTTTACGAGGACAGGGATCGGACAATGAGCAGTTCTTC	CASSLRGQGSDNEQFF